The rows below give T cell receptor beta chains drawn from one sample of a study of cytomegalovirus exposure and HLA in healthy donors. The protocol was immunoSEQ multiplex PCR, while the TCRdb copy is restricted to in-frame clones and leaves out a portion. Of more than 110,000 clones in the sample, around 75% are singletons; the top ten hold 7%. What was sequenced was PBMCs. These receptors all stem from a man aged 25-45 years in good health and CMV-seronegative. The CDR3 runs from the conserved cysteine through the conserved F or W. The order of the fields is V gene, D gene, clone size, J gene, CDR3 length, CDR3 DNA, CDR3 protein. The D gene is left open where the match is weak. The size entry is marked missing in some rows and otherwise reads once, few, many or a size class.

TRBV6-5	TRBD1	-	TRBJ2-1	15	TGTGCCAGCAGTCAAACAGGGGCCTCCTACAATGAGCAGTTCTTC	CASSQTGASYNEQFF
TRBV27	-	few	TRBJ2-2	14	TGTGCCAGCAGCCCTATTGAGGCCACCGGGGAGCTGTTTTTT	CASSPIEATGELFF
TRBV4-1	-	-	TRBJ2-7	16	TGCGCCAGCAGCCAAGATGAAGAACAGGCCTACTACGAGCAGTACTTC	CASSQDEEQAYYEQYF
TRBV6-1	TRBD1	-	TRBJ1-2	13	TGTGCCAGGAGTCTCGGACAGGGCTATGGCTACACCTTC	CARSLGQGYGYTF
TRBV28	-	-	TRBJ2-7	13	TGTGCCAGCAGGCCACCCGCGGCATACGAGCAGTACTTC	CASRPPAAYEQYF
TRBV28	TRBD1	few	TRBJ1-2	15	TGTGCCAGCAGTCCATTTGGACAGGGACAAGATGGCTACACCTTC	CASSPFGQGQDGYTF
TRBV7-6	-	-	TRBJ1-2	15	TGTGCCAGCAGCTTAGCTGCGACAGGCAGCTATGGCTACACCTTC	CASSLAATGSYGYTF
TRBV7-7	TRBD2	-	TRBJ2-3	14	TGTGCTAGCAGCTCCAGCGGGGGCACAGATACGCAGTATTTT	CASSSSGGTDTQYF
TRBV10-3	-	few	TRBJ1-2	15	TGTGCCATCAGTGAGTCGAGAGGCGCTAACTATGGCTACACCTTC	CAISESRGANYGYTF
TRBV19	-	-	TRBJ1-1	13	TGTGCCAGTAGTACCCCCCAAGAGGTTGAAGCTTTCTTT	CASSTPQEVEAFF
TRBV5-1	-	few	TRBJ2-7	13	TGCGCCAGCAGCTTGGGGGGCCGCTACGAGCAGTACTTC	CASSLGGRYEQYF
TRBV18	-	-	TRBJ1-4	14	TGTGCCAGCTCACGGGACTCGGAAGGGGAAAAACTGTTTTTT	CASSRDSEGEKLFF
TRBV29-1	TRBD1	-	TRBJ1-1	14	TGCAGCGTTGCCGGGGACAGGTCTGACACTGAAGCTTTCTTT	CSVAGDRSDTEAFF
TRBV18	-	-	TRBJ2-1	16	TGTGCCAGCTCACCAAGCGACGGTAGCTCCTACAATGAGCAGTTCTTC	CASSPSDGSSYNEQFF
TRBV7-8	TRBD1	-	TRBJ1-5	14	TGTGCCAGCAGCCAGGACAGGGGGTTATGGCCCCAGCATTTT	CASSQDRGLWPQHF
TRBV28	-	-	TRBJ1-4	14	TGTGCCAGCAGTTTAGGCGGGTTTGAGGAAAAACTGTTTTTT	CASSLGGFEEKLFF
TRBV5-4	TRBD1	few	TRBJ1-2	14	TGTGCCAGCAGCCCCCAGGGGGCGTTCTATGGCTACACCTTC	CASSPQGAFYGYTF
TRBV28	-	-	TRBJ2-7	15	TGTGCCACACTCCTTTTACAGTCCCTTTCCTACGAGCAGTACTTC	CATLLLQSLSYEQYF
TRBV28	-	-	TRBJ1-1	15	TGTGCCAGCAGTTTAGGTGGGGCCATGAACACTGAAGCTTTCTTT	CASSLGGAMNTEAFF
TRBV25-1	TRBD1	-	TRBJ1-5	13	TGTGCCAGCAGTGTAACAGGGGACCAGCCCCAGCATTTT	CASSVTGDQPQHF
TRBV10-3	-	-	TRBJ1-6	15	TGTGCCATCAGTGAAAGCGGATCCCCTAATTCACCCCTCCACTTT	CAISESGSPNSPLHF
TRBV29-1	TRBD1	once	TRBJ2-5	11	TGCACGGGGACAGTCCAAGAGACCCAGTACTTC	CTGTVQETQYF
TRBV11-3	TRBD2	-	TRBJ2-3	14	TGTGCCAGCAGCACTAGCGGGTCCACAGATACGCAGTATTTT	CASSTSGSTDTQYF
TRBV28	-	few	TRBJ1-6	12	TGTGCCAGCAGTTCCCCGACAGCACCCCTCCACTTT	CASSSPTAPLHF